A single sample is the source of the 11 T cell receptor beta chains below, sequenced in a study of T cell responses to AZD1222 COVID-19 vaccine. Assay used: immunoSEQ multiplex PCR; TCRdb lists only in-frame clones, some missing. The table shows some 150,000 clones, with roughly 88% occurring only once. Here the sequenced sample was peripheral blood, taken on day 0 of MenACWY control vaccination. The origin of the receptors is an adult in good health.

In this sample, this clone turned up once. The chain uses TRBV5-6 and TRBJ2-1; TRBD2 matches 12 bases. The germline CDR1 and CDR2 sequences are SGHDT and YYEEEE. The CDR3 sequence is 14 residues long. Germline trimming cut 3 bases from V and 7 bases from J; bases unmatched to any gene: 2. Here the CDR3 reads CASSWTSGTNEQFF. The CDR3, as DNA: TGTGCCAGCAGCTGGACTAGCGGGACTAATGAGCAGTTCTTC. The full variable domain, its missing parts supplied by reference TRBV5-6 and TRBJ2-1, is DAGVTQSPTHLIKTRGQQVTLRCSPKSGHDTVSWYQQALGQGPQFIFQYYEEEERQRGNFPDRFSGHQFPNYSSELNVNALLLGDSALYLCASSWTSGTNEQFFGPGTRLTVL.

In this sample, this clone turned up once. CDR3 coding DNA: TGTGCCAGCAGTTTATACCTCCTAGCGGGAGTTGGAAATGAGCAGTTCTTC. Its translation is CASSLYLLAGVGNEQFF. The J gene is TRBJ2-1, the V gene TRBV28, with 10 bases that match TRBD2. The CDR3 has 17 residues. CDR1 is MDHEN and CDR2 is SYDVKM in the germline V gene. V gave up 1 base and J gave up 7 bases; unmatched junction bases: 10.

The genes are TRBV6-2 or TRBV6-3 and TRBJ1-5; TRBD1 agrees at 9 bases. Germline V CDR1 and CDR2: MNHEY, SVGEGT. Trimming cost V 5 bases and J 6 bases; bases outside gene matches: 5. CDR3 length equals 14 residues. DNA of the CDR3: TGTGCCAGCAGTAAACAGGGGGCAGGTCAGCCCCAGCATTTT. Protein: CASSKQGAGQPQHF.

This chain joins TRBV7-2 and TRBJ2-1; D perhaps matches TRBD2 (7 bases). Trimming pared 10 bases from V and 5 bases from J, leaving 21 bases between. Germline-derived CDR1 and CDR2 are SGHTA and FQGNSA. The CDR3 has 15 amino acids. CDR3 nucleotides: TGTGCCATCCTAGACGGCGGGGGCCTAGACAATGAGCAGTTCTTC. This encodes CAILDGGGLDNEQFF.

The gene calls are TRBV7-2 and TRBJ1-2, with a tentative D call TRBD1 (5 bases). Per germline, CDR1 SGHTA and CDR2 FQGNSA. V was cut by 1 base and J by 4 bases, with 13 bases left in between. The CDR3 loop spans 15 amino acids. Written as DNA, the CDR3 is TGTGCCAGCAGCTTAGAGGTCGACAGTGTCTATGGCTACACCTTC. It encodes CASSLEVDSVYGYTF.

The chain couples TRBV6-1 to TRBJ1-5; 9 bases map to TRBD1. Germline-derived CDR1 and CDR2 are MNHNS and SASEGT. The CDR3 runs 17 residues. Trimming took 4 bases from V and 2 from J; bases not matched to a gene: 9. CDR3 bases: TGTGCCAGCAGTGCCCGACAGGGGGGGACCGGCAATCAGCCCCAGCATTTT. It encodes CASSARQGGTGNQPQHF.

This CDR3 is CAISATGTGGTEAFF. Written as DNA, the CDR3 is TGTGCCATCAGTGCAACCGGGACAGGGGGCACTGAAGCTTTCTTT. V and J are TRBV10-3 and TRBJ1-1; 11 nucleotides align to TRBD1. This CDR3 region has 15 residues. Per germline, CDR1 ENHRY and CDR2 SYGVKD. Trimming took 4 bases from V and 4 from J; bases not matched to a gene: 5.

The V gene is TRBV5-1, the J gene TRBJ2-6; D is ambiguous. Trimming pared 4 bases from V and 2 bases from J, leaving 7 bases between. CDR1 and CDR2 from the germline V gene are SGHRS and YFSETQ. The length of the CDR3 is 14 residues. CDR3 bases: TGCGCCAGCAGCGTCCGGGCTGGGGCCAACGTCCTGACTTTC. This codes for CASSVRAGANVLTF.

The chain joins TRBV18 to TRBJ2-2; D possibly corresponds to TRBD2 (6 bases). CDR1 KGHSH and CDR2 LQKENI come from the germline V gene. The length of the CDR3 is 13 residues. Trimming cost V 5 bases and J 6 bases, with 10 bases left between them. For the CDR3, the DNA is TGTGCCAGCTCATCGCGGGACGCCGGGGAGCTGTTTTTT. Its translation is CASSSRDAGELFF.

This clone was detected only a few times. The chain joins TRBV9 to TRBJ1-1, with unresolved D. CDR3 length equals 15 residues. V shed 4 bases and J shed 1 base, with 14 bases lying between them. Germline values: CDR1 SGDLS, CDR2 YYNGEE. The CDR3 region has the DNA TGTGCCAGCAGCCCCCCGCTTGGGTGGAACACTGAAGCTTTCTTT. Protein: CASSPPLGWNTEAFF.

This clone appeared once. CDR3 amino acids: CASSLGDSGYTF. DNA of the CDR3: TGTGCCAGCAGCCTTGGTGACTCGGGCTACACCTTC. The V gene is TRBV3-1 (or the pseudogene TRBV3-2), the J gene TRBJ1-2; D is undetermined. Trimming removed 4 bases at V and 8 bases at J, with 11 bases between. The CDR3 has 12 amino acids. Germline CDR1 LGHDT, CDR2 YNNKEL (reference sequence).